Shown below are 32 T cell receptor beta chains from a single sample sequenced in a study of cytomegalovirus exposure and HLA in healthy donors. The PCR was carried out with 60 Vbeta primers and 13 Jbeta primers. Profiling relied on immunoSEQ multiplex PCR, and the TCRdb table lists in-frame clones only, not all of them. Here the sample spans around 190,000 clones, more than 70% being singletons. The sequencing input was PBMCs. These receptor sequences come from a man aged 40-55 years in good health and CMV-seropositive.

The chain couples TRBV5-1 to TRBJ2-7, with a tentative D call TRBD2 (6 bases). There are 15 residues in the CDR3. Germline V CDR1 and CDR2: SGHRS, YFSETQ. The V and J ends lost 4 bases and 3 bases respectively, with 17 bases between them. The CDR3 spells CASSEGGRDVYEQYF. The CDR3 DNA follows: TGCGCCAGCAGCGAGGGAGGCAGGGATGTCTACGAGCAGTACTTC.

The J gene is TRBJ1-2, the V gene TRBV30; no clear D. The germline gives CDR1 GTSNPN, CDR2 SVGIG (reference sequence). The CDR3 is made up of 11 amino acids. V lost 2 bases, J lost 2 bases, and 3 bases lay in between. The CDR3 here is CAWSQNYGYTF. CDR3 sequence (DNA): TGTGCCTGGAGTCAAAACTATGGCTACACCTTC.

The rearrangement joins TRBV7-6 to TRBJ2-7; 7 positions agree with TRBD2. The V gene end was trimmed by 0 bases and the J gene end by 0 bases; junction bases not matched to a gene: 5. This CDR3 contains 16 residues. CDR1 and CDR2 from the germline V gene are SGHVS and FNYEAQ. The CDR3 spells CASSLARAGDSYEQYF. CDR3 DNA: TGTGCCAGCAGCTTAGCGCGGGCGGGAGACTCCTACGAGCAGTACTTC.

This clone is judged medium-sized (0.01 to 0.1%). This chain links TRBV28 with TRBJ2-1; 7 bases are shared with TRBD2. The CDR3 has 17 amino acids. CDR1 and CDR2 from the germline V gene are MDHEN and SYDVKM. The J segment lost 8 bases and the V segment lost 2 bases, leaving 15 bases of the junction unmatched. In DNA form, the CDR3 reads TGTGCCAGCAGTTTACTAGGCCGGGACTACTTTGGGGATGAGCAGTTCTTC. This codes for CASSLLGRDYFGDEQFF.

This clone occurred a few times. This sequence joins TRBV28 and TRBJ1-3; D remains ambiguous. Germline CDR1 and CDR2: MDHEN and SYDVKM. The CDR3 covers 18 residues. V was shortened by 2 bases and J by 0 bases, with 17 bases between the two germline ends. CDR3 region: CASSLMTLAFRSGNTIYF. In nucleotides, the CDR3 is TGTGCCAGCAGTTTAATGACGTTAGCTTTCCGCTCTGGAAACACCATATATTTT. The whole variable domain, remainder taken from reference TRBV28 and TRBJ1-3, is DVKVTQSSRYLVKRTGEKVFLECVQDMDHENMFWYRQDPGLGLRLIYFSYDVKMKEKGDIPEGYSVSREKKERFSLILESASTNQTSMYLCASSLMTLAFRSGNTIYFGEGSWLTVV.

The chain's CDR3 is CASSPTRPGDTEAFF. The DNA for the CDR3 is TGTGCCAGCAGCCCAACACGGCCCGGGGACACTGAAGCTTTCTTT. The J gene is TRBJ1-1, the V gene TRBV7-9; D remains unclear. The V gene lost 5 bases and the J gene lost 3 bases, with 16 bases spanning the gap. The CDR3 sequence is 15 residues long. CDR1 SEHNR and CDR2 FQNEAQ come from the germline V gene (reference sequence).

V is TRBV7-9 and J is TRBJ1-3, with TRBD1 as a possible D gene (5 bases). The CDR3 has 15 residues. Germline V gene lookup returns CDR1 SEHNR and CDR2 FQNEAQ (reference sequence). V was trimmed by 4 bases and J by 9 bases, leaving 19 bases between them. For the CDR3, the DNA is TGTGCCAGCAGCTCGGGACTGATCTCTGGGGGCACCATATATTTT. Its translation: CASSSGLISGGTIYF.

V is TRBV7-2 and J is TRBJ2-1; D may be TRBD2 (5 bases). Germline lookup yields CDR1 SGHTA and CDR2 FQGNSA. Trimming removed 3 bases from V and 0 bases from J, with 9 bases in between. The CDR3 covers 15 residues. The CDR3, as DNA: TGTGCCAGCAGCTTTGACCGGGGCTCCTACAATGAGCAGTTCTTC. This encodes CASSFDRGSYNEQFF.

The chain carries TRBV4-1 and TRBJ2-5; the D gene is possibly TRBD1 (6 bases). Germline values: CDR1 MGHRA, CDR2 YSYEKL. V dropped 5 bases and J dropped 1 base, with 14 bases sitting between them. The length of the CDR3 is 15 residues. The CDR3 protein is CASSGEGGFQETQYF. The CDR3 region has the DNA TGCGCCAGCAGCGGTGAAGGGGGATTCCAAGAGACCCAGTACTTC.

This clone appeared once. The rearrangement joins TRBV5-1 to TRBJ1-6, with 8 bases that match TRBD1. Trimming at V came to 2 bases and at J to 9 bases, leaving 4 bases not matched to a gene. In germline, CDR1 is SGHRS, CDR2 YFSETQ. The CDR3 totals 14 residues. CDR3 DNA: TGCGCCAGCAGCTTTCAGGGGGCGAGTTCACCCCTCCACTTT. Amino acids: CASSFQGASSPLHF.

The rearrangement uses TRBV7-9 and TRBJ2-7; 8 bases align to TRBD1. J gave up 4 bases and V 6 bases, and 11 bases lay outside the gene matches. Germline V gene data show CDR1 as SEHNR and CDR2 as FQNEAQ (reference sequence). The CDR3 has 15 amino acids. The CDR3 DNA follows: TGTGCCAGCAGAGACACAGGGGGGCTCTTTTACGAGCAGTACTTC. Its translation is CASRDTGGLFYEQYF. Supplemented by reference TRBV7-9 and TRBJ2-7, the full variable domain reads DTGVSQNPRHKITKRGQNVTFRCDPISEHNRLYWYRQTLGQGPEFLTYFQNEAQLEKSRLLSDRFSAERPKGSFSTLEIQRTEQGDSAMYLCASRDTGGLFYEQYFGPGTRLTVT.

This chain links TRBV10-1 with TRBJ1-3; weak D call: TRBD1 (6 bases). The germline gives CDR1 WNHNN, CDR2 SYGVQD (reference sequence). The CDR3 has 12 residues. The germline V and J ends were trimmed by 10 bases and 3 bases, with 10 bases remaining between them. CDR3 region: CATGTFGNTIYF. The CDR3 region has the DNA TGCGCCACCGGGACATTTGGAAACACCATATATTTT.

The V call is TRBV7-2, the J call TRBJ1-5, with a tentative D call TRBD1 (6 bases). This CDR3 spans 13 amino acids. V shed 2 bases and J shed 5 bases, with 7 bases lying between them. Germline V CDR1 and CDR2: SGHTA, FQGNSA. The CDR3 DNA reads as TGTGCCAGCAGCTTACAGGGGTATCAGCCCCAGCATTTT. It yields the protein CASSLQGYQPQHF.

The rearrangement uses TRBV30 and TRBJ1-4; 8 bases line up with TRBD1. The V gene end was trimmed by 1 base and the J gene end by 8 bases; junction bases not matched to a gene: 3. Germline V gene lookup returns CDR1 GTSNPN and CDR2 SVGIG (reference sequence). The CDR3 is 13 residues long. In DNA, the CDR3 is TGTGCCTGGAGTGACAGGGGGGGGGAAAAACTGTTTTTT. It encodes CAWSDRGGEKLFF.

CDR3 amino acids: CSARAGYTF. CDR3 in DNA: TGCAGTGCTAGGGCTGGCTACACCTTC. The rearrangement links TRBV20-1 to TRBJ1-2; D is unclear. The germline V gene encodes CDR1 DFQATT and CDR2 SNEGSKA (reference sequence). V gave up 3 bases and J gave up 7 bases, with 3 bases separating them. The CDR3 is made up of 9 amino acids.

The chain combines TRBV29-1 with TRBJ1-2; unclear D gene. With 6 bases removed from V and 5 bases from J, the gap between germline ends came to 10 bases. This CDR3 comprises 11 residues. CDR1 and CDR2 from the germline V gene are SQVTM and ANQGSEA. CDR3: CSVRTGYGYTF. The DNA for the CDR3 is TGCAGCGTCCGGACGGGGTATGGCTACACCTTC.

The gene calls are TRBV7-9 and TRBJ2-7, with TRBD1 matching 8 bases. Germline V gene data show CDR1 as SEHNR and CDR2 as FQNEAQ (reference sequence). The CDR3 length is 16 residues. J was trimmed by 1 base and V by 5 bases; bases with no gene match: 10. CDR3 coding DNA: TGTGCCAGCAGCCCCGCTTCCCGGACAGGGTCCTACGAGCAGTACTTC. It encodes CASSPASRTGSYEQYF.

The genes are TRBV27 and TRBJ2-7, with D perhaps TRBD2 (5 bases). The CDR3 runs 13 residues. CDR1 is MNHEY and CDR2 is SMNVEV in the germline V gene (reference sequence). Trimming pared 7 bases from V and 1 base from J, leaving 11 bases between. DNA for the CDR3: TGTGCCAGCATCGGTAGCGCATCCTACGAGCAGTACTTC. Translating it yields CASIGSASYEQYF.

The rearrangement uses TRBV10-2 and TRBJ1-3, with 11 positions matching TRBD1. The CDR3 has 16 residues. CDR1 WSHSY and CDR2 SAAADI come from the germline V gene. Losses at the gene ends were 5 bases for V and 3 bases for J; bases not matched to a gene: 6. This chain's CDR3 is CASSHPDRGLGNTIYF. DNA for the CDR3: TGCGCCAGCAGTCACCCGGACAGGGGGCTTGGAAACACCATATATTTT.

This chain links TRBV6-6 with TRBJ1-1, with D tentatively TRBD1 (6 bases). Germline V lookup: CDR1 MNHNY, CDR2 SVGAGI (reference sequence). Trimming cost V 7 bases and J 3 bases, with 18 bases left between them. The CDR3 has 15 residues. The CDR3 loop is CASTEQGFGDTEAFF. Here the CDR3 DNA reads TGTGCCAGCACCGAACAGGGATTCGGGGACACTGAAGCTTTCTTT.

Here the CDR3 reads CASSLGNRNSGNTIYF. DNA for the CDR3: TGTGCCAGCAGCTTGGGCAACAGGAATTCTGGAAACACCATATATTTT. The gene calls are TRBV7-6 and TRBJ1-3, with a possible D match to TRBD1 (5 bases). The germline V gene has CDR1 SGHVS and CDR2 FNYEAQ. The V and J ends lost 3 bases and 1 base respectively, with 13 bases between them. This CDR3 contains 16 residues.

The chain combines TRBV28 with TRBJ1-1; 7 bases are a match to TRBD1. The V gene's germline CDR1 is MDHEN and CDR2 SYDVKM. There are 17 residues in the CDR3. Germline trimming cut 5 bases from V and 5 bases from J; bases unmatched to any gene: 17. In nucleotides, the CDR3 is TGTGCCAGCAGTCCCGCCGGGACAGTAAAAATTGGGACTGAAGCTTTCTTT. As protein: CASSPAGTVKIGTEAFF.

As to this clone: The junction differs from germline at one of its ends, possibly a read error. This chain links TRBV5-6 with TRBJ2-4, with D maybe TRBD1 (5 bases). The CDR3 has 15 amino acids. Germline V lookup: CDR1 SGHDT, CDR2 YYEEEE. CDR3 sequence reads: CASSLLGQGWNSQYF. The CDR3 DNA reads as TGTGCCAGCAGCTTGCTGGGTCAGGGCTGGAACAGTCAGTACTTC.

The rearrangement joins TRBV14 to TRBJ2-5; the match to TRBD2 covers 7 bases. The CDR3 has 16 residues. Trimming removed 4 bases from V and 5 bases from J; junction bases left unmatched: 13. Germline V gene lookup returns CDR1 SGHDN and CDR2 FVKESK. In nucleotides, the CDR3 is TGTGCCAGCAGCCGCTACGGGGGGATACTCGGCGAGACCCAGTACTTC. This codes for CASSRYGGILGETQYF.

A word on this clone: An end of the junction does not agree with germline; a read error may underlie this. J is TRBJ2-1 and V is TRBV20-1; TRBD2 agrees at 11 bases. Germline CDR1 reads DFQATT; CDR2 reads SNEGSKA (reference sequence). The CDR3 runs to 11 residues. As DNA, the CDR3 is TGCAGTGCTAGAGATCCACTAGCGGGGGTCTTC. The encoded protein is CSARDPLAGVF.

The chain couples TRBV5-6 to TRBJ2-2, with 11 bases matching TRBD2. This CDR3 has 15 residues. The V and J ends lost 3 bases and 4 bases, in that order; junction bases with no gene match: 2. Germline V CDR1 and CDR2: SGHDT, YYEEEE. CDR3 residues: CASSWTSGPTGELFF. The CDR3 nucleotides read TGTGCCAGCAGCTGGACTAGCGGGCCCACCGGGGAGCTGTTTTTT. The full variable domain, completed using reference TRBV5-6 and TRBJ2-2, is DAGVTQSPTHLIKTRGQQVTLRCSPKSGHDTVSWYQQALGQGPQFIFQYYEEEERQRGNFPDRFSGHQFPNYSSELNVNALLLGDSALYLCASSWTSGPTGELFFGEGSRLTVL.

The chain couples TRBV10-3 to TRBJ1-5; D is perhaps TRBD1 (5 bases). This CDR3 comprises 16 residues. Looked up from germline, CDR1 is ENHRY and CDR2 is SYGVKD. V shed 5 bases and J shed 3 bases, with 17 bases lying between them. The CDR3 DNA sequence: TGTGCCATCAGTTCCGATCCCCCAGGGCTCAATCAGCCCCAGCATTTT. Translating it yields CAISSDPPGLNQPQHF.

As concerns this clone: Different DNA sequences within this sample yield the same CDR3. The CDR3 DNA sequence: TGCAGTGCTCGAATACAGGGTGAGGCTTTCTTT. It yields the protein CSARIQGEAFF. The chain employs TRBV20-1 and TRBJ1-1; tentative D call: TRBD1 (6 bases). The length of the CDR3 is 11 residues. V was pared by 5 bases and J by 11 bases, with 15 bases between. Germline V CDR1 and CDR2: DFQATT, SNEGSKA (reference sequence).

The count of this clone is one. The chain links TRBV7-9 to TRBJ2-3; a possible D gene is TRBD1 (6 bases). The V gene's germline CDR1 is SEHNR and CDR2 FQNEAQ (reference sequence). V lost 6 bases, J lost 0 bases, and 13 bases lay in between. This CDR3 has 15 residues. The CDR3 nucleotides are TGTGCCAGCAGTGCAGGGGTATATAGCACAGATACGCAGTATTTT. Translated, it gives CASSAGVYSTDTQYF.

This clone is a singleton in its sample. The gene calls are TRBV4-2 and TRBJ2-5; 13 bases map to TRBD2. Germline V gives CDR1 LGHNA, CDR2 YNFKEQ. The trim removed 5 bases at V and 5 bases at J, leaving 14 bases unmatched. CDR3 size: 18 residues. The CDR3 sequence: CASSKGGTSGNFRETQYF. CDR3 sequence (DNA): TGTGCCAGCAGCAAAGGTGGGACTAGCGGGAATTTCCGGGAGACCCAGTACTTC.

V is TRBV6-5 and J is TRBJ2-5, with D possibly being TRBD2 (5 bases). The CDR3 length is 14 residues. Deletions cut 2 bases from V and 3 bases from J, with 10 bases between. Germline loops: CDR1 MNHEY, CDR2 SVGAGI. This CDR3 is CASSYTGNEETQYF. CDR3 DNA: TGTGCCAGCAGTTACACGGGGAACGAAGAGACCCAGTACTTC.

The chain has TRBV7-3 and TRBJ2-2; 7 bases agree with TRBD2. The CDR3 is 16 amino acids. Trimming at V came to 1 base and at J to 1 base, leaving 3 bases not matched to a gene. Germline assignment: CDR1 SGHTA and CDR2 FQGTGA. The CDR3 nucleotides are TGTGCCAGCAGCTTAATGGGGGAGGGGAACACCGGGGAGCTGTTTTTT. Protein product: CASSLMGEGNTGELFF.